One and the same sample provided the 10 T cell receptor beta chains below, sequenced in a study of CD8+ T cells in alopecia areata. Treatment defined: oral pan-JAK inhibitor, 5-10 mg twice daily. Extracted RNA was reverse transcribed, and the resulting cDNA served as sequencing template. Only in-frame clones appear in the TCRdb table, and some are missing; sequencing was by immunoSEQ multiplex PCR. In the table there are approximately 170,000 clones, about 60% of which are singletons. The sample consisted of CD4+ T cells sorted from blood, taken at week 4, from a patient treated with tofacitinib. These TCRs come from a human donor with alopecia areata.

The rearrangement uses TRBV29-1 and TRBJ2-7; 7 bases line up with TRBD1. The length of the CDR3 is 13 residues. V lost 7 bases and J lost 6; bases outside the gene matches: 12. Germline V gene sequence: CDR1 SQVTM, CDR2 ANQGSEA. The CDR3 DNA is TGCAGCGCCCAGGGGGACACCCCTGGCGAGCAGTACTTC. Its translation is CSAQGDTPGEQYF.

The rearrangement joins TRBV4-3 to TRBJ1-2; unclear D gene. This CDR3 has 13 residues. The V end lost 2 bases, the J end lost 5 bases, and 9 bases lay between the germline ends. CDR1 is LGHNA and CDR2 is YSLEER in the germline V gene. The CDR3 sequence is CASSQTNSYGYTF. DNA of the CDR3: TGCGCCAGCAGCCAAACAAACAGTTATGGCTACACCTTC.

The V call is TRBV5-1, the J call TRBJ1-1; possibly TRBD1 for D (6 bases). V lost 1 base to trimming and J lost 1 base, with 11 bases between them. Germline V gene data show CDR1 as SGHRS and CDR2 as YFSETQ. CDR3 size: 15 residues. The CDR3 coding sequence is TGCGCCAGCAGCTTGTGGGGGGGCGCGAACACTGAAGCTTTCTTT. It yields the protein CASSLWGGANTEAFF.

This clone was seen a handful of times. V and J are TRBV7-3 and TRBJ2-6; the D is unclear. The CDR3 totals 15 residues. With 0 bases removed from V and 0 bases from J, the gap between germline ends came to 3 bases. Germline CDR1 and CDR2: SGHTA and FQGTGA. The CDR3 DNA is TGTGCCAGCAGCTTAACCGCCTCTGGGGCCAACGTCCTGACTTTC. Encoded protein: CASSLTASGANVLTF.

A single count supports this clone. V and J are TRBV30 and TRBJ1-5, with D uncertain. This CDR3 has 13 residues. CDR1 GTSNPN and CDR2 SVGIG come from the germline V gene (reference sequence). V was trimmed by 4 bases and J by 4 bases, leaving 11 bases between them. CDR3 in DNA: TGTGCCTGGAAGGGATCCGGGAATCAGCCCCAGCATTTT. Residues: CAWKGSGNQPQHF. The full variable domain, with the rest looked up from reference TRBV30 and TRBJ1-5, is SQTIHQWPATLVQPVGSPLSLECTVEGTSNPNLYWYRQAAGRGLQLLFYSVGIGQISSEVPQNLSASRPQDRQFILSSKKLLLSDSGFYLCAWKGSGNQPQHFGDGTRLSIL.

This clone has more than one count but fewer than ten. This chain uses TRBV29-1 with TRBJ2-7; D gene uncertain. This CDR3 is 14 amino acids long. Per germline, CDR1 SQVTM and CDR2 ANQGSEA. V was cut by 4 bases and J by 6 bases, with 19 bases left in between. Here the CDR3 reads CSVGLAGLTREQYF. The DNA for the CDR3 is TGCAGCGTTGGACTGGCAGGTTTAACCCGCGAGCAGTACTTC.

The genes are TRBV19 and TRBJ2-7; 8 positions match TRBD1. The germline V gene encodes CDR1 LNHDA and CDR2 SQIVND (reference sequence). The CDR3 is 15 amino acids. J was trimmed by 2 bases and V by 8 bases; bases with no gene match: 11. Here the CDR3 DNA reads TGTGCCAGTTCATCCCAGGGGGCAGGCCCCTACGAGCAGTACTTC. Encoded protein: CASSSQGAGPYEQYF.

The chain recombines TRBV29-1 with TRBJ2-7, with D possibly matching TRBD1 (5 bases). Germline loops: CDR1 SQVTM, CDR2 ANQGSEA. Between the trimmed V and J ends, which lost 7 bases and 4 bases, there was a span of 14 bases. This CDR3 region has 12 residues. The DNA of the CDR3 is TGCAGCGCTCGGGCAGGGTCTTACGAGCAGTACTTC. Amino acids: CSARAGSYEQYF.

This clone came up a few times. V usage is TRBV5-1 and J usage is TRBJ2-1; 7 bases line up with TRBD1. The germline V gene has CDR1 SGHRS and CDR2 YFSETQ. V lost 2 bases and J lost 7; bases outside the gene matches: 9. CDR3 length: 15 residues. CDR3 sequence (DNA): TGCGCCAGCAGCTTTAGAGACTCCAGGGGGAATGAGCAGTTCTTC. Translating it yields CASSFRDSRGNEQFF.

This clone was observed many times. The V gene is TRBV4-1, the J gene TRBJ2-7; 12 positions match TRBD2. The CDR3 loop spans 14 amino acids. Germline CDR1 MGHRA, CDR2 YSYEKL. The junction had 1 base not matched to a gene; V was cut back by 3 bases and J by 4 bases. The CDR3 spells CASSQGTSGYEQYF. CDR3 DNA sequence: TGCGCCAGCAGCCAGGGGACTAGCGGGTACGAGCAGTACTTC.